This T cell receptor (beta chain) came from a study of T cell responses to AZD1222 COVID-19 vaccine. About this clone: Its antigen is currently unknown.

TCRdb's table, derived via immunoSEQ multiplex PCR, lists solely in-frame clones and lacks some. The table lists 100,000 to 150,000 clones, about nine tenths of them singletons. Notes on the study in general: Among those given AZD1222, only five or six were seropositive at baseline.

V shed 6 bases, J shed 8 bases, and the junction held 7 bases outside the gene matches. CDR1 and CDR2 (germline): SGHAT, FQDESV (reference sequence). The CDR3 has 15 amino acids. The TCR sequence derives from an adult in good health. The genes are TRBV11-1 and TRBJ1-6, with 10 positions matching TRBD1. Specimen: peripheral blood, collected on day 0 of AZD1222 vaccination. The CDR3 loop reads CASRKDRGPDSPLHF. The CDR3 DNA is TGTGCCAGCAGAAAAGACAGGGGGCCCGATTCACCCCTCCACTTT.